The rows below give T cell receptor beta chains drawn from one sample of a study of regulatory T cells in long-lasting Graves disease. TCRdb ran MiXCR on the multiplex PCR reads and lists one entry per CDR3 protein. Here the sample spans hundreds of thousands of distinct CDR3 sequences, roughly 21% being singletons. The material was peripheral blood mononuclear cells (PBMCs), obtained when the disease was refractory, from a patient treated with antithyroid drugs. These receptors all stem from a female donor with Graves disease. CDR3s include the opening cysteine and the closing phenylalanine or tryptophan. A D gene is named only where the DNA matches it firmly. Only some rows state a clone size, as once, few, many or a class for expanded clones.

j_call,v_call,clone_size,d_call,cdr3_aa,cdr3_nt
TRBJ1-2,TRBV29-1,many,TRBD1,CSAGQALRLDYTF,TGCAGCGCGGGACAGGCCTTGCGTTTAGACTACACCTTC
TRBJ2-5,TRBV20-1,few,-,CSARDPSFFQETQYF,TGCAGTGCTAGAGATCCATCCTTTTTCCAAGAGACCCAGTACTTC
TRBJ1-1,TRBV5-1,many,TRBD1,CASSLGWTGITEAFF,TGCGCCAGCAGCTTGGGGTGGACAGGGATTACTGAAGCTTTCTTT
TRBJ1-1,TRBV19,few,-,CASRVGVGTEAFF,TGTGCCAGTAGGGTCGGGGTCGGAACTGAAGCTTTCTTT
TRBJ2-2,TRBV29-1,-,-,CSGVGFTGELFF,TGCAGCGGTGTAGGGTTCACCGGGGAGCTGTTTTTT
TRBJ2-7,TRBV20-1,many,-,CSSIGWEGYEQYF,TGCTCCTCAATCGGGTGGGAAGGCTACGAGCAGTACTTC
TRBJ1-6,TRBV28,many,TRBD1,CASSLRDRDSSPLHF,TGTGCCAGCAGTCTCAGGGACAGGGACAGTTCACCCCTCCACTTT
TRBJ1-1,TRBV29-1,few,-,CSVEPPNTEAFF,TGCAGCGTTGAACCCCCGAACACTGAAGCTTTCTTT
TRBJ2-7,TRBV6-9,many,-,CASSYLSLNEQYF,TGTGCCAGCAGTTACTTATCCCTCAACGAGCAGTACTTC
TRBJ1-2,TRBV12-3/TRBV12-4,many,-,CASRPSGRMDYGYTF,TGTGCCAGCAGGCCCAGCGGCAGGATGGACTATGGCTACACCTTC
TRBJ1-1,TRBV7-9,-,-,CASSLGGRAIAYMNTEAFF,TGTGCCAGCAGCTTAGGTGGCCGGGCGATCGCTTATATGAACACTGAAGCTTTCTTT
TRBJ1-1,TRBV7-2,many,-,CASSSLPEGTEAFF,TGTGCCAGCAGCTCCTTACCGGAGGGGACTGAAGCTTTCTTT
TRBJ2-7,TRBV6-2/TRBV6-3,many,-,CASSYRAPGYEQYF,TGTGCCAGCAGTTACAGGGCGCCAGGTTACGAGCAGTACTTC
TRBJ2-5,TRBV19,-,-,CASKPTGFGETQYF,TGTGCCAGTAAGCCCACGGGGTTCGGGGAGACCCAGTACTTC
TRBJ2-5,TRBV13,many,TRBD2,CASSSAGGAGNQETQYF,TGTGCCAGCAGCTCCGCCGGTGGAGCGGGGAACCAAGAGACCCAGTACTTC
TRBJ2-1,TRBV6-2/TRBV6-3,-,TRBD2,CASSYELAGFYEQFF,TGTGCCAGCAGTTACGAGCTAGCGGGTTTCTATGAGCAGTTCTTC
TRBJ1-2,TRBV6-5,many,-,CASSYHGTAGNYGYTF,TGTGCCAGCAGTTACCACGGGACCGCCGGTAACTATGGCTACACCTTC
TRBJ1-5,TRBV6-5,-,-,CGSSSLGQGNQPQHF,TGTGGCAGCAGTTCCTTGGGACAAGGCAATCAGCCCCAGCATTTT
TRBJ2-5,TRBV11-1,many,TRBD1,CASSGQDREETQYF,TGTGCCAGCAGCGGACAGGACAGGGAAGAGACCCAGTACTTC
TRBJ1-1,TRBV20-1,-,-,CSARVGGAFEAFF,TGCAGTGCTAGGGTAGGGGGAGCTTTTGAAGCTTTCTTT
TRBJ1-2,TRBV4-3,-,-,CASSQDGIGTDYGYTF,TGCGCCAGCAGCCAAGATGGAATCGGGACGGATTATGGCTACACCTTC
TRBJ2-7,TRBV9,-,TRBD2,CASSAGTRGEQYF,TGTGCCAGCAGCGCCGGGACTAGGGGCGAGCAGTACTTC
TRBJ2-5,TRBV14,few,-,CASSPTTSSQETQYF,TGTGCCAGCAGCCCGACTACTAGTTCCCAAGAGACCCAGTACTTC
TRBJ1-6,TRBV9,few,-,CASSVGGGLPPLHF,TGTGCCAGCAGCGTAGGGGGAGGGCTACCACCCCTCCACTTT
TRBJ1-4,TRBV6-2/TRBV6-3,many,-,CASSYRADRNEKLFF,TGTGCCAGCAGTTACCGGGCGGACCGTAATGAAAAACTGTTTTTT
TRBJ2-5,TRBV6-1,many,-,CASRGEAQYF,TGTGCCAGCAGGGGAGAGGCCCAGTACTTC
TRBJ1-1,TRBV4-2,-,TRBD1,CASSRTGTGPPEAFF,TGTGCCAGCAGCCGAACCGGGACAGGTCCCCCTGAAGCTTTCTTT
TRBJ2-5,TRBV27,many,TRBD1,CASRPGGQETQYF,TGTGCCAGCAGGCCAGGGGGCCAAGAGACCCAGTACTTC
TRBJ1-2,TRBV7-9,-,-,CASSYREDRIYTF,TGTGCCAGCAGCTACCGGGAGGATAGGATCTACACCTTC
TRBJ1-4,TRBV5-8,-,-,CASSRKPTNEKLFF,TGTGCCAGCAGTCGGAAACCAACTAATGAAAAACTGTTTTTT
TRBJ2-5,TRBV7-6,-,-,CASSFPETQYF,TGTGCCAGCAGCTTTCCAGAGACCCAGTACTTC
TRBJ2-7,TRBV7-9,few,TRBD1,CASSSQGAAYEQYF,TGTGCCAGCAGCTCACAGGGGGCTGCCTACGAGCAGTACTTC
TRBJ2-7,TRBV3-1,-,-,CASSQARQASYEQYF,TGTGCCAGCAGCCAAGCCCGACAGGCTAGCTACGAGCAGTACTTC
TRBJ2-7,TRBV28,many,-,CASSSPYGGDYEQYF,TGTGCCAGCAGTTCACCTTATGGCGGTGACTACGAGCAGTACTTC
TRBJ2-7,TRBV29-1,-,-,CSVEEASYEQYF,TGCAGCGTTGAAGAGGCCTCCTACGAGCAGTACTTC
TRBJ2-7,TRBV4-1,few,-,CASSQGGGPGGFYEQYF,TGCGCCAGCAGCCAAGGGGGGGGGCCAGGGGGCTTCTACGAGCAGTACTTC
TRBJ2-7,TRBV5-1,few,-,CASSLDNRVGFSSYEQYF,TGCGCCAGCAGCTTGGATAATCGGGTCGGATTTAGCTCCTACGAGCAGTACTTC
TRBJ2-4,TRBV27,few,TRBD2,CASSPLAGVELAKNIQYF,TGTGCCAGCAGCCCTCTAGCGGGGGTGGAGCTAGCCAAAAACATTCAGTACTTC
TRBJ1-2,TRBV10-3,many,-,CAIRADWGAGEERDYGYTF,TGTGCCATCAGGGCGGACTGGGGAGCAGGGGAGGAAAGAGACTATGGCTACACCTTC
TRBJ2-7,TRBV5-6,few,TRBD1,CASSLGSGTGGEQYF,TGTGCCAGCAGCTTGGGTTCCGGGACAGGGGGCGAGCAGTACTTC
TRBJ2-2,TRBV20-1,once,-,CSASPGHNTGELFF,TGCAGTGCTAGTCCGGGACACAACACCGGGGAGCTGTTTTTT
TRBJ1-6,TRBV2,many,-,CASSERTANNSPLHF,TGTGCCAGCAGTGAACGAACAGCTAATAATTCACCCCTCCACTTT
TRBJ1-2,TRBV7-9,few,-,CASSLEPAAYGYTF,TGTGCCAGCAGCTTAGAGCCCGCAGCTTATGGCTACACCTTC
TRBJ2-4,TRBV6-1,many,TRBD1,CASSEALFLEGADWIQYF,TGTGCCAGCAGTGAAGCGCTCTTTCTCGAGGGGGCTGATTGGATTCAGTACTTC
TRBJ2-7,TRBV6-1,many,TRBD1,CASRPQGAYEQYF,TGTGCCAGCAGACCACAGGGGGCCTACGAGCAGTACTTC
TRBJ2-3,TRBV7-2,-,TRBD2,CASRRRLAGDTDTQYF,TGTGCCAGCAGACGGAGACTAGCGGGGGACACAGATACGCAGTATTTT
TRBJ1-2,TRBV27,many,-,CASSSRQSYGYTF,TGTGCCAGCTCAAGCCGACAGAGCTATGGCTACACCTTC